This TCR beta chain was profiled in a study of blood T cell repertoires in COVID-19 (dated by TCRdb to the early 2020s). Context from the whole study: Collaborator samples came from the United States, Italy and Spain and covered acute and convalescent phases of COVID-19. The material from the prospective study consisted of cDNA or gDNA derived from T cells, B-cell-depleted T cells, or PBMCs. Deeply sampled blood TCRbeta repertoires from subjects exposed to, actively infected with, or recovered from COVID-19 were included in the dataset. The repertoires were released in a freely available public database meant as a resource for research on the immune response to SARS-CoV-2. Samples were obtained from the ongoing ImmuneRACE study (first 160 participants) and from approximately 1,200 subjects provided by 6 global collaborators. Nearly every sample came with metadata listing a de-identified subject ID, COVID-19 status, age in years and sex. HLA class I and class II types, where available, came from metadata supplied by the sample provider rather than from assay-based typing. Findings and caveats that apply to the study as a whole: The quantity of clinical and demographic metadata differed by source and by participant and was supplied without curation.

The immunoSEQ Assay, a bias-controlled multiplex PCR, was used to amplify TCRbeta CDR3 regions from genomic DNA. The source study handled its data this way. The number of nucleated cells in each sample was estimated by amplification of reference gene primers within the assay. Sequence reads were collapsed and filtered to measure the absolute abundance of every unique TCRbeta CDR3 rearrangement. For each sample, productive Simpson clonality was calculated by taking the square root of Simpson's diversity index across productive rearrangements. Imported from immuneACCESS, the table was reduced by TCRdb to in-frame sequences with V and J called. These copies leave out some clones; in studies compared against another copy, an unresolved V gene accounts for under half, and the cause of the remainder is not known. V, J and clone size derive from that table, while D and trimming were established from the DNA sequence. The sample includes tens of thousands of clones, with about 83% observed a single time. Jointly, the top ten make up 20% to 30% of the sample.

Whole blood was collected in K2EDTA tubes by collaborating institutions according to the institutions' own protocols. For TCRbeta analysis, collaborator samples were shipped as frozen whole blood, as isolated PBMCs, or as DNA extracted from either sample type. A note on this clone: There is no known antigen for this receptor. Base qualities are not at hand, and no much larger clone is one base apart.

The CDR3 contains 13 residues, cysteine and phenylalanine counted. The read is trimmed to its CDR3 DNA, 39 bases read in frame from base 1. V is cut back by 7 bases and J by 6 bases, with 8 bases in the junction unmatched. The germline V gene supplies CDR1 SQVTM and CDR2 ANQGSEA. The chain is assembled from TRBV29-1 and TRBJ1-5; TRBD1 matches 8 bases in the middle. Sequencing input: peripheral blood. The sequence came from a human donor in a cohort sampled during active COVID-19. The CDR3 in this case is CSAGQGRAQPQHF. The nucleotide sequence is given as TGCAGCGCTGGACAGGGTCGTGCTCAGCCCCAGCATTTT.